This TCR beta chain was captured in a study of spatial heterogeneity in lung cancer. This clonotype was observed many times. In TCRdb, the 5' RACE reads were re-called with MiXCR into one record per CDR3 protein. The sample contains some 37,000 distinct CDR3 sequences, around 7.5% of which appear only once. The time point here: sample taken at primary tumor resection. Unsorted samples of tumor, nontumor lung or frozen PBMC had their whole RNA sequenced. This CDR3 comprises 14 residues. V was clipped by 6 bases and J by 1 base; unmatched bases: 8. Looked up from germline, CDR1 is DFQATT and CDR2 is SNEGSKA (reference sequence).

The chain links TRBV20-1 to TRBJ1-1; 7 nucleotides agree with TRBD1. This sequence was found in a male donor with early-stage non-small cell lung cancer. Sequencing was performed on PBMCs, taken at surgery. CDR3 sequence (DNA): TGCAGTGCCAGAACCGGGACAGCGAACACTGAAGCTTTCTTT. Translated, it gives CSARTGTANTEAFF.